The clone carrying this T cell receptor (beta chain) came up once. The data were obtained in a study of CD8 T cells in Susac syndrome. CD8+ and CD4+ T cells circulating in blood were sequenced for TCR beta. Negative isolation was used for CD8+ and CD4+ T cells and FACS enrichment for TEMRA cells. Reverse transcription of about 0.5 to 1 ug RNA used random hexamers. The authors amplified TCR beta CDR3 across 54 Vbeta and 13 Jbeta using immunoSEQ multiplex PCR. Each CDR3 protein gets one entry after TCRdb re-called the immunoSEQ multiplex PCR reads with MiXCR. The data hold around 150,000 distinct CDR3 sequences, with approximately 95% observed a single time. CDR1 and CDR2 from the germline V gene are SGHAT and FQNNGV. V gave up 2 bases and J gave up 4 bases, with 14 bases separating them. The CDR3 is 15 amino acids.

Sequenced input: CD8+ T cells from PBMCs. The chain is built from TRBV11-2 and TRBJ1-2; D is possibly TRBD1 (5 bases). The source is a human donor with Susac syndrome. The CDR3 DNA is TGTGCCAGCAGCTTATTCGGGGGGGGATTCTATGGCTACACCTTC. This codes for CASSLFGGGFYGYTF.